Listed here are 3 T cell receptor beta chains from one sample, sequenced in a study of graft-versus-host responses after intestinal transplantation. The authors seeded 200,000 CFSE-labeled responder cells together with 200,000 irradiated stimulator cells tagged with violet dye. Measured with immunoSEQ multiplex PCR; TCRdb has only the in-frame clones, and not every one. This sample has about 10,000 clones, with around a third found just once. Specimen: alloreactive CD8+ T cells from a mixed lymphocyte reaction culture, collected before intestinal transplant. Subset: CFSE-low proliferating T cells sorted from approximately six-day pre-transplant mixed lymphocyte reaction (GvH or HvG direction). Receptors originate from a human patient who received an intestinal transplant.

V gene TRBV10-3 combines with J gene TRBJ2-2; TRBD2 aligns across 10 bases. Germline assignment: CDR1 ENHRY and CDR2 SYGVKD. CDR3 size: 17 residues. The J segment lost 1 base and the V segment lost 6 bases, leaving 8 bases of the junction unmatched. CDR3 in amino acids: CAIRITSGAQNTGELFF. In nucleotides, the CDR3 is TGTGCCATCAGGATTACTAGCGGGGCGCAGAACACCGGGGAGCTGTTTTTT.

J is TRBJ2-1 and V is TRBV4-2, with 14 bases identical to TRBD2. Germline values: CDR1 LGHNA, CDR2 YNFKEQ. There are 19 residues in the CDR3. The trim removed 2 bases at V and 3 bases at J, leaving 9 bases unmatched. In DNA, the CDR3 is TGTGCCAGCAGCCAACTACCGGGACTAGCGGGGGCCAGCTACAATGAGCAGTTCTTC. It is translated as CASSQLPGLAGASYNEQFF.

CDR3 nucleotide sequence: TGTGCCAGCAGCGAACAGGGGGCGAAATCCACAGATACGCAGTATTTT. It translates to CASSEQGAKSTDTQYF. The chain uses TRBV21-1 and TRBJ2-3; the table assigns TRBD1, which was not confirmed against the DNA. TRBV21-1 has pseudogene status. This CDR3 comprises 16 residues.